Presented here are 6 T cell receptor beta chains from one specimen sequenced in a study of blood T cell repertoires in COVID-19. Produced via immunoSEQ multiplex PCR; TCRdb's table is partial and in-frame only. In the table there are 300,000 to 400,000 clones, roughly nine tenths of which are singletons. The sample consisted of PBMCs or T cells enriched from blood (not recorded which). These receptors originate from a man between 18 and 29 years old who had recovered from COVID-19.

This clone was observed once. The V gene is TRBV6-5, the J gene TRBJ2-3; D remains unclear. CDR1 MNHEY and CDR2 SVGAGI come from the germline V gene. The CDR3 is 15 residues long. The germline V and J ends were trimmed by 0 bases and 1 base, with 8 bases remaining between them. The CDR3 loop reads CASSYSSFRTDTQYF. The CDR3 coding sequence is TGTGCCAGCAGTTACTCGAGTTTCCGCACAGATACGCAGTATTTT.

This chain links TRBV7-2 with TRBJ2-2; 7 positions match TRBD2. This CDR3 contains 16 residues. Looked up from germline, CDR1 is SGHTA and CDR2 is FQGNSA. V gave up 5 bases and J gave up 2 bases; unmatched junction bases: 8. In DNA form, the CDR3 reads TGTGCCAGCAGCACAACCGGGACTACAAACACCGGGGAGCTGTTTTTT. Translating it yields CASSTTGTTNTGELFF.

This chain links TRBV30 with TRBJ2-1; a weak D match, TRBD1 (5 bases). The germline V gene has CDR1 GTSNPN and CDR2 SVGIG (reference sequence). V was pared by 0 bases and J by 4 bases, with 10 bases between. The CDR3 has 14 residues. The CDR3 DNA reads TGTGCCTGGAGTGTACGTTCAGGGTACAATGAGCAGTTCTTC. This translates into CAWSVRSGYNEQFF. The complete variable domain, with remaining parts taken from reference TRBV30 and TRBJ2-1, reads SQTIHQWPATLVQPVGSPLSLECTVEGTSNPNLYWYRQAAGRGLQLLFYSVGIGQISSEVPQNLSASRPQDRQFILSSKKLLLSDSGFYLCAWSVRSGYNEQFFGPGTRLTVL.

The chain carries TRBV7-6 and TRBJ1-1, with 7 bases lining up with TRBD1. V lost 5 bases and J lost 10; bases outside the gene matches: 13. The CDR3 has 14 residues. Germline V gene data show CDR1 as SGHVS and CDR2 as FNYEAQ. The CDR3 region is CASSPPLNRGAAFF. The CDR3 DNA sequence: TGTGCCAGCAGCCCACCATTAAACAGGGGCGCAGCTTTCTTT.

The chain employs TRBV5-1 and TRBJ1-1; 7 bases are a match to TRBD1. Unmatched junction bases numbered 13, after V lost 4 bases and J lost 4 bases. Germline loops: CDR1 SGHRS, CDR2 YFSETQ. The CDR3 loop spans 16 amino acids. This CDR3 is CASSGQGVELGTEAFF. The CDR3 nucleotides read TGCGCCAGCAGCGGGCAGGGGGTGGAGCTGGGCACTGAAGCTTTCTTT.

The J gene is TRBJ2-7, the V gene TRBV7-2, with 10 bases that match TRBD2. Germline-derived CDR1 and CDR2 are SGHTA and FQGNSA. V lost 5 bases to trimming and J lost 2 bases; unmatched junction nucleotides: 3. This CDR3 spans 14 amino acids. The CDR3 here is CASSILAGTYEQYF. In DNA, the CDR3 is TGTGCCAGCAGCATACTAGCGGGGACCTACGAGCAGTACTTC.